This TCR beta chain comes out of a study of CD8+ T cells in alopecia areata (dated by TCRdb to 2016 to 2019). Background for the entire study: The treated patients, all with moderate-to-severe alopecia areata, were enrolled in an open-label pilot trial of oral tofacitinib given at 5 to 10 mg twice daily. Patients received tofacitinib for 6 to 18 months and were then followed off drug for 6 months to check for delayed response and recurrence. Disease severity in treated patients was measured with the SALT score, which quantifies the percentage of affected scalp surface area. In both human patients and the C3H/HeJ mouse model, the study applied high-throughput TCRbeta sequencing to look at T cell clonal expansion in alopecia areata. Scalp tissue and sorted CD4+ and CD8+ peripheral blood T cells from patchy and totalis/universalis alopecia areata patients and from healthy controls were covered by human TCRbeta sequencing. Tofacitinib-treated patients had biopsies at baseline and at 4 and 24 weeks of treatment, with a later scalp biopsy in several patients. Scalp clonality was compared among normal scalp (n=4), patchy alopecia areata scalp (n=8), and alopecia totalis/universalis scalp (n=8). The RNA source kit depended on sample type: the PAXgene miRNA kit for fixed scalp, the miRNeasy kit for PBMCs, and the RNeasy kit for mouse skin. TCRbeta CDR3 regions were amplified by immunoSEQ multiplex PCR with 35 Vbeta forward and 13 Jbeta reverse primers. General findings and caveats noted by the study authors: Many expanded lesional clones were found to persist in scalp and blood during tofacitinib treatment, and relapse after treatment cessation may be partly explained by this persistence. With tofacitinib, both scalp clonality and the number of expanded CD8+ clones among the top 100 scalp clones went down significantly. Scalp TCR repertoire analysis is complicated because resident alphabeta T cells in normal human skin are also sequenced, whereas mouse skin is dominated by gammadelta T cells. Because the treated cohort was small and included a single nonresponder, larger studies are needed to assess links between baseline CD8+ expansion and response. Compared with normal scalp, lesional scalp, particularly in alopecia totalis/universalis, had higher clonality and more expanded CD8+ clones, which suggests antigenic drive. Shared TCR sequences between patients were less evident than in mice, which may be partly attributable to HLA diversity in the patient population.

This clone was picked up a small number of times. The antigen it binds to is not known. Base qualities are missing; no much larger clone stands one base away. The meaning of the sample's time point label: about four weeks on oral tofacitinib. The treatment or condition tag for this specimen amounts to: oral pan-JAK inhibitor, 5-10 mg twice daily. From alopecia areata patients, peripheral blood was collected along with lesional scalp punch biopsies. PBMCs were separated by density centrifugation and stained for CD3, CD4 and CD8, after which CD4+ and CD8+ T cells were sorted on a FACSAria. Library preparation used the immunoSEQ multiplex PCR assay. For TCR sequencing, RNA was extracted from every sample and reverse transcribed into cDNA to serve as template. First-strand cDNA was synthesized using SuperScript III with a 2:1 mix of oligo-dT and random hexamers. Amplification bias was assessed with a synthetic immune receptor repertoire, and residual bias was removed computationally. Per the source publication's procedure: Raw reads were preprocessed to remove errors, and CDR3 was defined according to IMGT conventions as the region from the conserved cysteine to phenylalanine. Clonality was computed by normalizing Shannon entropy by log2 of the number of productive unique TCRs and subtracting the result from 1. Whether each scalp clone was CD4 or CD8 was inferred by checking scalp TCRbeta sequences against the CD4 and CD8 repertoires from sorted blood. In its TCRdb copy, this immuneACCESS table keeps in-frame sequences only and misses some clones. Where compared with another copy, unresolved V genes explain less than half of these, and the others have no known cause. D and trimming come from the DNA, and the V and J calls and clone size come from that table. Counted in this sample were 90,000 to 100,000 clones; roughly 64% of them appeared once. The ten most abundant clones make up around 15% of the sample.

The specimen comprised CD8+ T cells sorted from blood, sampled at week 4, from a patient treated with tofacitinib. The sequence came from a human donor with alopecia areata.

The CDR3 loop reads CSVERNGYTF. The nucleotide sequence reads as follows: TGCAGCGTTGAGAGGAATGGCTACACCTTC. The rearrangement joined TRBV29-1 to TRBJ1-2; a confident D gene designation cannot be given. The CDR3 measures 10 amino acids from cysteine to phenylalanine. Only CDR3 DNA remains: 30 bases, in frame from the first base. CDR1 and CDR2 are drawn from the germline V gene: SQVTM, ANQGSEA. The germline ends are 5 bases apart after V is trimmed by 3 bases and J by 6 bases.